This T cell receptor (beta chain) was sequenced for a study of blood T cell repertoires in COVID-19. Method: immunoSEQ multiplex PCR; TCRdb's copy keeps in-frame clones and lacks some. The sample records just over 90,000 clones, 80% being singletons. CDR1 is MNHEY and CDR2 is SMNVEV in the germline V gene (reference sequence). V was pared by 7 bases and J by 6 bases, with 11 bases of the junction left unmatched. The CDR3 sequence is 16 residues long. The TCR sequence derives from a human donor in a cohort sampled during active COVID-19. This chain connects TRBV27 to TRBJ2-3, with TRBD2 matching 12 bases. The sequencing input was peripheral blood. The CDR3 nucleotides read TGTGCCAGCAATCTAGCGGGAGGGCCTCTTAGTGATACGCAGTATTTT. Translated, it gives CASNLAGGPLSDTQYF.